Each of the 28 T cell receptor beta chains below was sequenced from the same sample in a study of Graves' ophthalmopathy and Graves' hyperthyroidism. The sequenced template was RNA, covering the TCR beta CDR3 region. RT-PCR in the first round used HTBI primers; a second-round multiplex PCR followed. TCRdb used MiXCR to reprocess the multiplex PCR reads, holding one entry per CDR3 protein. Among 450,000 to 600,000 distinct CDR3 sequences, just under 40% were seen once, and the ten largest hold roughly 4.5%. The sequenced material came from peripheral blood or thyroid tissue (not recorded which). These receptors came from an adult man with Graves' hyperthyroidism.

This chain connects TRBV29-1 to TRBJ1-1; D gene unclear. V lost 8 bases and J lost 4, with 20 bases in between. The CDR3 runs 14 residues. The germline V gene encodes CDR1 SQVTM and CDR2 ANQGSEA. In DNA, the CDR3 is TGCAGCTCACCATATCTTGAGAGAAGCACTGAAGCTTTCTTT. It specifies CSSPYLERSTEAFF.

This clonotype was detected a few times. The chain employs TRBV2 and TRBJ2-2; TRBD1 matches at 8 bases. In germline, CDR1 is SNHLY, CDR2 FYNNEI. After removal of 8 bases from V and 5 bases from J, the junction contained 7 bases not matched to a gene. CDR3 size: 14 residues. CDR3 sequence (DNA): TGTGCCAGCCGCTCGGGACAGGTGACCGGGGAGCTGTTTTTT. Residues: CASRSGQVTGELFF.

This clonotype came up a few times. This CDR3 reads CASSFQGGNTEAFF. As DNA, the CDR3 is TGTGCCAGTAGCTTCCAGGGAGGGAACACTGAAGCTTTCTTT. The chain links TRBV19 to TRBJ1-1, with D tentatively TRBD1 (5 bases). The CDR3 contains 14 residues. The germline V gene encodes CDR1 LNHDA and CDR2 SQIVND (reference sequence). Deletions cut 6 bases from V and 1 base from J, with 12 bases between.

This clonotype has at least ten counts. The CDR3 DNA reads TGCGCCAGCAGCCCTCGGACAGGTTCCTTCTACGAGCAGTACTTC. Protein sequence: CASSPRTGSFYEQYF. V is TRBV4-1 and J is TRBJ2-7, with 7 bases aligning to TRBD1. The V gene's germline CDR1 is MGHRA and CDR2 YSYEKL. This CDR3 spans 15 amino acids. Trimming at V came to 4 bases and at J to 3 bases, leaving 9 bases not matched to a gene.

The chain's CDR3 is CASSLDSADTQYF. The CDR3 DNA sequence: TGTGCCAGCAGCTTAGATAGTGCAGATACGCAGTACTTC. The chain uses TRBV7-9 and TRBJ2-5; no definite D call. V was shortened by 1 base and J by 11 bases, with 14 bases between the two germline ends. CDR3 length: 13 residues. Germline CDR1 reads SEHNR; CDR2 reads FQNEAQ (reference sequence).

This chain joins TRBV11-2 and TRBJ1-4; the D is unclear. The CDR3 extends over 14 amino acids. Germline V gene lookup returns CDR1 SGHAT and CDR2 FQNNGV. Trimming took 1 base from V and 0 from J, leaving 3 bases between them. CDR3 coding DNA: TGTGCCAGCAGCTTAGTTCCAACTAATGAAAAACTGTTTTTT. It encodes CASSLVPTNEKLFF.

This clonotype was seen many times. The chain recombines TRBV5-6 with TRBJ2-7, with unresolved D. Per germline, CDR1 SGHDT and CDR2 YYEEEE. Trimming cost V 1 base and J 2 bases, with 13 bases left between them. CDR3 length: 15 residues. The CDR3 sequence is CASSLLVDGAYEQYF. In DNA, the CDR3 is TGTGCCAGCAGCTTGCTCGTTGACGGAGCCTACGAGCAGTACTTC.

With respect to this clonotype: Being one base from a much bigger clone, this may be a read error. This chain connects TRBV10-3 to TRBJ1-5, with a weak D call TRBD1 (5 bases). Between the trimmed V and J ends, which lost 10 bases and 13 bases, there was a span of 14 bases. From germline, CDR1 is ENHRY and CDR2 SYGVKD. The length of the CDR3 is 10 residues. In DNA form, the CDR3 reads TGTGCCACCGGCAGGGAGACGCAGCATTTT. Amino acids: CATGRETQHF.

This clonotype was seen more than once but under ten times. The chain links TRBV7-2 to TRBJ2-2; a possible D gene is TRBD2 (7 bases). Germline V gene sequence: CDR1 SGHTA, CDR2 FQGNSA. V lost 5 bases, J lost 3 bases, and 19 bases lay in between. The CDR3 has 17 residues. The CDR3, as DNA: TGTGCCAGCAGCCTCGCCAGGGGCGGGGGAGACACCGGGGAGCTGTTTTTT. This translates into CASSLARGGGDTGELFF.

This clonotype was counted at least ten times. The genes are TRBV5-1 and TRBJ1-6; D may be TRBD1 (5 bases). Germline V gene sequence: CDR1 SGHRS, CDR2 YFSETQ. V lost 2 bases to trimming and J lost 8 bases, with 14 bases between them. This CDR3 has 15 residues. CDR3 residues: CASSFVGQGDSPLHF. Written as DNA, the CDR3 is TGCGCCAGCAGCTTCGTCGGGCAGGGTGATTCACCCCTCCACTTT.

The chain couples TRBV7-2 to TRBJ1-4; the D is unclear. The V end was cut by 5 bases, the J end by 6 bases, with 22 bases between. This CDR3 comprises 17 residues. Per the germline V gene, CDR1 is SGHTA and CDR2 is FQGNSA. The CDR3 loop reads CASSRRTSGRADEKLFF. The CDR3 region has the DNA TGTGCCAGCAGCCGGAGGACTAGCGGGAGGGCTGATGAAAAACTGTTTTTT. The full variable domain, its missing parts supplied by reference TRBV7-2 and TRBJ1-4, is GAGVSQSPSNKVTEKGKDVELRCDPISGHTALYWYRQSLGQGLEFLIYFQGNSAPDKSGLPSDRFSAERTGGSVSTLTIQRTQQEDSAVYLCASSRRTSGRADEKLFFGSGTQLSVL.

This clonotype was observed at least ten times. V usage is TRBV20-1 and J usage is TRBJ2-5, with 7 bases matching TRBD1. With V trimmed by 3 bases and J by 2 bases, 6 bases remained unmatched. From germline, CDR1 is DFQATT and CDR2 SNEGSKA (reference sequence). The CDR3 has 14 amino acids. DNA of the CDR3: TGCAGTGCTAGCAAAGGGACAGAGCAAGAGACCCAGTACTTC. This encodes CSASKGTEQETQYF.

This clonotype has a single count. This sequence joins TRBV24-1 and TRBJ2-5; D may be TRBD1 or TRBD2 (5 bases each). Germline V gives CDR1 KGHDR, CDR2 SFDVKD. Trimming pared 11 bases from V and 0 bases from J, leaving 15 bases between. The CDR3 runs to 14 residues. The CDR3 protein is CASSPGPYQETQYF. CDR3 bases: TGTGCCAGCTCACCGGGGCCTTACCAAGAGACCCAGTACTTC.

The chain joins TRBV29-1 to TRBJ1-2; a weak D match, TRBD1 (6 bases). CDR1 and CDR2 from the germline V gene are SQVTM and ANQGSEA. CDR3 size: 12 residues. V dropped 8 bases and J dropped 4 bases, with 14 bases sitting between them. DNA of the CDR3: TGCAGCATCGGGGGGCGCTCCTATGGCTACACCTTC. This encodes CSIGGRSYGYTF.

This clonotype showed up many times. The chain recombines TRBV5-5 with TRBJ1-5, with TRBD1 identical over 8 bases. CDR1 and CDR2 (germline): SGHKS, YYEKEE (reference sequence). This CDR3 comprises 15 residues. With V trimmed by 5 bases and J by 0 bases, 4 bases remained unmatched. CDR3 region: CASSTGGYSNQPQHF. CDR3 nucleotides: TGTGCCAGCAGTACAGGGGGTTATAGCAATCAGCCCCAGCATTTT.

The chain is built from TRBV7-8 and TRBJ2-1; the match to TRBD1 covers 9 bases. The V and J ends lost 5 bases and 6 bases, in that order; junction bases with no gene match: 8. There are 15 residues in the CDR3. CDR1 is SGHVS and CDR2 is FQNEAQ in the germline V gene. CDR3 protein: CASSLGQGVLNEQFF. The CDR3 DNA reads TGTGCCAGCAGCCTGGGACAGGGAGTACTCAATGAGCAGTTCTTC.

V and J are TRBV7-9 and TRBJ2-7, with D perhaps TRBD1 (5 bases). The length of the CDR3 is 15 residues. V was cut by 1 base and J by 3 bases, with 13 bases left in between. The germline CDR1 and CDR2 sequences are SEHNR and FQNEAQ (reference sequence). The CDR3 here is CASSLEAGRSYEQYF. DNA of the CDR3: TGTGCCAGCAGCTTAGAGGCAGGGCGGAGCTACGAGCAGTACTTC.

Only a few counts were recorded for this clonotype. An end of the junction differs from the germline gene, which may be a read error. CDR3 DNA: TGTGCCAGCAGTTATAGGGACGGGTACTCCTACGAGCAGTACTTC. Translated: CASSYRDGYSYEQYF. This sequence joins TRBV10-3 and TRBJ2-7; D may be TRBD1 or TRBD2 (5 bases each). This CDR3 is built from 15 residues. In germline, CDR1 is ENHRY, CDR2 SYGVKD.

This clonotype has ten or more counts. This chain joins TRBV7-9 and TRBJ1-3, with D possibly TRBD1 on 5 matching bases. The ends were cut back, 2 bases at V and 8 bases at J, with 10 bases in the middle. CDR1 and CDR2 (germline): SEHNR, FQNEAQ (reference sequence). The CDR3 is 13 amino acids. The CDR3 reads CASSLSRAHTIYF. The CDR3 nucleotides read TGTGCCAGCAGCTTATCCAGGGCCCACACCATATATTTT.

V and J are TRBV15 and TRBJ2-1; weak D call: TRBD2 (6 bases). CDR1 and CDR2 (germline): LNHNV, YYDKDF (reference sequence). The CDR3 length is 15 residues. V dropped 4 bases and J dropped 5 bases, with 15 bases sitting between them. The CDR3, as DNA: TGTGCCACCAGCATCCGCACCGGGACTCACAATGAGCAGTTCTTC. This translates into CATSIRTGTHNEQFF.

As for this clonotype: With a much larger clone just one base away, this may be a read error. This chain joins TRBV6-4 and TRBJ1-5; 9 bases align to TRBD1. CDR1 is MRHNA, CDR2 SNTAGT, per germline. The V segment lost 4 bases and the J segment 4 bases; nucleotides outside the gene matches: 8. This CDR3 contains 16 residues. DNA of the CDR3: TGTGCCAGCAGTGCCCTCCGACAGGGGGGGAATCAGCCCCAGCATTTT. This sequence encodes CASSALRQGGNQPQHF.

This clonotype came up a few times. The CDR3 region has the DNA TGCGCCAGCAGCTCGGGACTAGCGGGAGGATTTTCCACAGATACGCAGTATTTT. Translating gives CASSSGLAGGFSTDTQYF. The gene calls are TRBV5-1 and TRBJ2-3; TRBD2 matches at 15 bases. CDR1 is SGHRS, CDR2 YFSETQ, per germline. The CDR3 contains 18 residues. V was pared by 3 bases and J by 2 bases, with 7 bases of the junction left unmatched.

This clonotype showed up many times. This chain connects TRBV15 to TRBJ1-2; perhaps TRBD1 as D (6 bases). V dropped 1 base and J dropped 1 base, with 16 bases sitting between them. CDR1 and CDR2 from the germline V gene are LNHNV and YYDKDF (reference sequence). The CDR3 sequence is 17 residues long. The DNA for the CDR3 is TGTGCCACCAGCAGAGGCTGGGGGACATCTAGTAACTATGGCTACACCTTC. Its protein product is CATSRGWGTSSNYGYTF.

Only a few counts were recorded for this clonotype. The chain uses TRBV4-2 and TRBJ2-2; D may be TRBD2 (5 bases). V dropped 6 bases and J dropped 5 bases, with 16 bases sitting between them. This CDR3 is 15 amino acids long. Germline V gene sequence: CDR1 LGHNA, CDR2 YNFKEQ. For the CDR3, the DNA is TGTGCCAGCAGTGAAGACTCGGGGTGGACCGGGGAGCTGTTTTTT. Its protein product is CASSEDSGWTGELFF.

This rearrangement joins TRBV25-1 to TRBJ1-2, with D hard to call. Trimming stripped 9 bases from V and 9 bases from J, with 8 bases between. The germline gives CDR1 MGHDK, CDR2 SYGVNS. The CDR3 sequence is 9 residues long. In DNA, the CDR3 is TGTGCCAGTGACACGAGCTACACCTTC. This codes for CASDTSYTF.

This chain connects TRBV20-1 to TRBJ2-7; 8 nucleotides match TRBD1. Germline CDR1 reads DFQATT; CDR2 reads SNEGSKA (reference sequence). The V segment lost 0 bases and the J segment 4 bases; nucleotides outside the gene matches: 5. This CDR3 has 14 residues. Here the CDR3 reads CSARDPGTGYEQYF. The DNA of the CDR3 is TGCAGTGCTAGAGACCCCGGGACAGGTTACGAGCAGTACTTC.

This chain joins TRBV20-1 and TRBJ2-3; no clear D gene. The CDR3 totals 16 residues. Germline CDR1 and CDR2: DFQATT and SNEGSKA (reference sequence). Trimming cost V 6 bases and J 2 bases, with 21 bases left between them. The CDR3 loop reads CSALTGGEAHTDTQYF. CDR3 DNA sequence: TGCAGTGCCCTCACGGGTGGGGAAGCTCACACAGATACGCAGTATTTT.

Concerning this clonotype: A much larger clone lies one base from this, so it may be a read error. The chain links TRBV20-1 to TRBJ2-7, with D tentatively TRBD2 (7 bases). Trimming cost V 5 bases and J 6 bases, with 20 bases left between them. CDR3 length: 14 residues. Germline V gene data show CDR1 as DFQATT and CDR2 as SNEGSKA (reference sequence). The CDR3 spells CSAPPQNGGLEQYF. CDR3 coding DNA: TGCAGTGCTCCACCTCAAAACGGGGGGCTCGAGCAGTACTTC.